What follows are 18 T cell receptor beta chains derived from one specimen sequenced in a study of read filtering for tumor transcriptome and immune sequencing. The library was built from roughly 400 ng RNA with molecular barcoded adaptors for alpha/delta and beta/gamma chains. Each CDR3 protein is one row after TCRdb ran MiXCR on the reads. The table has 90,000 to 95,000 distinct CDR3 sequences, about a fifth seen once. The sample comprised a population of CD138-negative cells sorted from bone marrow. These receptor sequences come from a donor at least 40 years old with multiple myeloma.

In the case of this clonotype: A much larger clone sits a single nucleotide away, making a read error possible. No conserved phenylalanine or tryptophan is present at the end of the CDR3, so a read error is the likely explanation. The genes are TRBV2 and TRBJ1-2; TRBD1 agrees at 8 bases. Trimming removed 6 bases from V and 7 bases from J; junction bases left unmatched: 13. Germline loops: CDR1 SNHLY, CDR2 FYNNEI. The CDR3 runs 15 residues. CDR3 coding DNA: TGTGCCAGCAGCTACACGGGACAGGCAACGGCTGGCTACACCATC. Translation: CASSYTGQATAGYTI.

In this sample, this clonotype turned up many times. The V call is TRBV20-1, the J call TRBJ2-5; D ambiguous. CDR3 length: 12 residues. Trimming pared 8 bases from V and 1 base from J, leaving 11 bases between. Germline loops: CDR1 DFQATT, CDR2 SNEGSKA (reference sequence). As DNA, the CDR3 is TGCAGTTCCAGAATGGTCCAAGAGACCCAGTACTTC. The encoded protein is CSSRMVQETQYF.

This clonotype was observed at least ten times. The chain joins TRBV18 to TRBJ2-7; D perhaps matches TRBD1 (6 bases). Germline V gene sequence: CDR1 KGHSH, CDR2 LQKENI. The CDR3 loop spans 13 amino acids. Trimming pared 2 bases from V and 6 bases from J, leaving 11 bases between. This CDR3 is CASSPETGREQYF. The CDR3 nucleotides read TGTGCCAGCTCACCAGAGACAGGCCGCGAGCAGTACTTC.

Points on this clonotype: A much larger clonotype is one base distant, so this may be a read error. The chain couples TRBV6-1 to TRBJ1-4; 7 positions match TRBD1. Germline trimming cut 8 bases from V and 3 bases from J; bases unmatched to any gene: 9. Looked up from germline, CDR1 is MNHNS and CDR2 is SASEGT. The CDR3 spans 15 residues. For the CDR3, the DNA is TGTGCCAGCCGCAGTCAGGGGGATGCTAATGAAAAACTGTTTTTT. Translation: CASRSQGDANEKLFF.

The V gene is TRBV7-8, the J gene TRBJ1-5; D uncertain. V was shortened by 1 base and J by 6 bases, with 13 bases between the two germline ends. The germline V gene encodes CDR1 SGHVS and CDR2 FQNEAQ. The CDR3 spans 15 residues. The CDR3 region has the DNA TGTGCCAGCAGCTTAGGACTTATAGGGAGTCAGCCCCAGCATTTT. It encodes CASSLGLIGSQPQHF.

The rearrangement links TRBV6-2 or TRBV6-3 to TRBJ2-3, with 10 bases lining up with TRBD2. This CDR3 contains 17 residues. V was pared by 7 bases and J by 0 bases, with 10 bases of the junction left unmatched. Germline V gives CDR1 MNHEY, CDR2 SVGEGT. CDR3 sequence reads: CASTRGLADPSTDTQYF. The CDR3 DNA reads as TGTGCCAGCACCCGAGGACTAGCGGACCCTAGCACAGATACGCAGTATTTT.

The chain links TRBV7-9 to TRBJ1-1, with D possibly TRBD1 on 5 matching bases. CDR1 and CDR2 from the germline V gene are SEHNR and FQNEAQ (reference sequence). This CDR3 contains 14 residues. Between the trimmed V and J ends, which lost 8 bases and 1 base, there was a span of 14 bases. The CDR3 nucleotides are TGTGCCAGCGGCATTAATCAGGGGAACACTGAAGCTTTCTTT. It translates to CASGINQGNTEAFF.

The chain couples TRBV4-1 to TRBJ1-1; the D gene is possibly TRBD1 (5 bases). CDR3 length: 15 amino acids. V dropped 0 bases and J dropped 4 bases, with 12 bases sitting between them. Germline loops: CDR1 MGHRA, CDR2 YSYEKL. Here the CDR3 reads CASSQEDWGTTEAFF. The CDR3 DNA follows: TGCGCCAGCAGCCAAGAGGATTGGGGGACCACTGAAGCTTTCTTT.

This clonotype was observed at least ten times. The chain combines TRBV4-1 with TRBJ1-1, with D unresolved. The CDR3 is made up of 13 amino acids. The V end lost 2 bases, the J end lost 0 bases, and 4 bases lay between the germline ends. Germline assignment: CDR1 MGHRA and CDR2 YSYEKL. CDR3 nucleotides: TGCGCCAGCAGCCAAACGGTGAACACTGAAGCTTTCTTT. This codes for CASSQTVNTEAFF.

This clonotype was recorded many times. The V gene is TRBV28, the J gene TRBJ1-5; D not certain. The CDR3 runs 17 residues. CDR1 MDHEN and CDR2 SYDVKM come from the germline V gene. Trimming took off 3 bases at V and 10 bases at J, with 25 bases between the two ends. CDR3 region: CASSLRKAGRFLAPQHF. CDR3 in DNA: TGTGCCAGCAGTTTGCGCAAGGCAGGCCGGTTCCTGGCACCCCAGCATTTT.

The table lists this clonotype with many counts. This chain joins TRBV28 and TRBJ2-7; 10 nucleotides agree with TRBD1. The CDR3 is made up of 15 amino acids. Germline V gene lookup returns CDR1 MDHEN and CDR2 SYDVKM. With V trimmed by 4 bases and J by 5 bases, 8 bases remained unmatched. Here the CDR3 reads CASSSSGQGGHEQYF. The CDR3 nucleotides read TGTGCCAGCAGTTCCTCAGGACAGGGGGGGCACGAGCAGTACTTC.

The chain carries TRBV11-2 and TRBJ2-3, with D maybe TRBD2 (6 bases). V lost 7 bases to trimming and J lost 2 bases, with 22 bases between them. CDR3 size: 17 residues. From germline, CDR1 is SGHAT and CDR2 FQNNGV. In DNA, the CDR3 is TGTGCCAGCATCCTTCACGGGACTCCGAGCTCCACAGATACGCAGTATTTT. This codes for CASILHGTPSSTDTQYF. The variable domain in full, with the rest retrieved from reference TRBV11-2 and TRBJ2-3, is EAGVAQSPRYKIIEKRQSVAFWCNPISGHATLYWYQQILGQGPKLLIQFQNNGVVDDSQLPKDRFSAERLKGVDSTLKIQPAKLEDSAVYLCASILHGTPSSTDTQYFGPGTRLTVL.

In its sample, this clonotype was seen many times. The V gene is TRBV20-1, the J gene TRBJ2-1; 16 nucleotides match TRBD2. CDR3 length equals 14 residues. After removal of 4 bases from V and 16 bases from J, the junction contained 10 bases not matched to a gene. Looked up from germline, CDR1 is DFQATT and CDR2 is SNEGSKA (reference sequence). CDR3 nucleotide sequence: TGCAGTGCTACCCAAGGGACTAGCGGGGGGGAAATTTTCTTC. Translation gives CSATQGTSGGEIFF.

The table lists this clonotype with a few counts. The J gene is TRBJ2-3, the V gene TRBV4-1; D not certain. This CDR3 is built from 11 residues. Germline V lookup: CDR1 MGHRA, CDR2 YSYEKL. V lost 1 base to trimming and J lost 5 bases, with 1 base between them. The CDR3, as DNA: TGCGCCAGCAGCCAAGTAGATACGCAGTATTTT. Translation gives CASSQVDTQYF.

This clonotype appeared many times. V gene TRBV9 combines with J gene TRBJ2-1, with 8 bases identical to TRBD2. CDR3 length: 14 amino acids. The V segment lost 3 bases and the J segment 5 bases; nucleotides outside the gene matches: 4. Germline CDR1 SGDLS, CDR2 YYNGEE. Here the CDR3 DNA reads TGTGCCAGCAGCGCCGGACTAGCCCACAATGAGCAGTTCTTC. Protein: CASSAGLAHNEQFF.

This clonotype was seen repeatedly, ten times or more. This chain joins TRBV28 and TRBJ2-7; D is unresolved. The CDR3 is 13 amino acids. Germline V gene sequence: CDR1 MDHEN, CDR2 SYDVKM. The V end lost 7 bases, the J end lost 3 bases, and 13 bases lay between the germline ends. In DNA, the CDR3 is TGTGCCAGCAAAACGGTTGGAGTCTACGAGCAGTACTTC. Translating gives CASKTVGVYEQYF.

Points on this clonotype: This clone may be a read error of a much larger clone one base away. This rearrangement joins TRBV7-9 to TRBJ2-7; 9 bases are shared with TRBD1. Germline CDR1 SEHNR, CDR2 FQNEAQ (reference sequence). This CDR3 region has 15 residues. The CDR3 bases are TGTGACAGCAGCCGTTGGGACAGGGCGGGGGACGAGCAGTACTTC. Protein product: CDSSRWDRAGDEQYF.

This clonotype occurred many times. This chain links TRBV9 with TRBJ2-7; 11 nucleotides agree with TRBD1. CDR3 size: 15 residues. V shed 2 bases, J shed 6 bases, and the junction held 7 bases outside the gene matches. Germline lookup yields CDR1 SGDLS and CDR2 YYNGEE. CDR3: CASSVSGTGGREQYF. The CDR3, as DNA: TGTGCCAGCAGCGTGTCTGGGACAGGGGGACGCGAGCAGTACTTC.